Only a few counts were recorded for the clone carrying this T cell receptor beta chain. Its antigen is not identified. The V and J ends lost 3 bases and 8 bases respectively, with 11 bases between them. The CDR3 is 14 residues long. Each CDR3 protein is one row after TCRdb ran MiXCR on the 5' RACE reads. Among hundreds of thousands of distinct CDR3 sequences listed, 7.5% were seen once. This sample is part of a study of identical twins. Whole-study findings and limits: Where beta out-of-frame sequences were concerned, excess twin sharing was weaker. Rather than following the same donors, the conclusions depended on cross-sectional statistical analysis. Compared with unrelated sharing, twin-shared out-of-frame alpha sequences had more low-probability sequences. Clonotypes of the beta chain that were abundant in cord blood carried fewer insertions (memory repertoires showed none).

The same sample was also studied in work on yellow fever vaccine responses in identical twins.

This receptor was identified in a woman aged 18-29 years in good health. Sequenced material: CD8+ T cells sorted from blood. This chain connects TRBV12-3 or TRBV12-4 to TRBJ1-6; D gene unclear. The CDR3 DNA reads TGTGCCAGCAGTTTTTACGGATCTGATTCACCCCTCCACTTT. Its translation is CASSFYGSDSPLHF.